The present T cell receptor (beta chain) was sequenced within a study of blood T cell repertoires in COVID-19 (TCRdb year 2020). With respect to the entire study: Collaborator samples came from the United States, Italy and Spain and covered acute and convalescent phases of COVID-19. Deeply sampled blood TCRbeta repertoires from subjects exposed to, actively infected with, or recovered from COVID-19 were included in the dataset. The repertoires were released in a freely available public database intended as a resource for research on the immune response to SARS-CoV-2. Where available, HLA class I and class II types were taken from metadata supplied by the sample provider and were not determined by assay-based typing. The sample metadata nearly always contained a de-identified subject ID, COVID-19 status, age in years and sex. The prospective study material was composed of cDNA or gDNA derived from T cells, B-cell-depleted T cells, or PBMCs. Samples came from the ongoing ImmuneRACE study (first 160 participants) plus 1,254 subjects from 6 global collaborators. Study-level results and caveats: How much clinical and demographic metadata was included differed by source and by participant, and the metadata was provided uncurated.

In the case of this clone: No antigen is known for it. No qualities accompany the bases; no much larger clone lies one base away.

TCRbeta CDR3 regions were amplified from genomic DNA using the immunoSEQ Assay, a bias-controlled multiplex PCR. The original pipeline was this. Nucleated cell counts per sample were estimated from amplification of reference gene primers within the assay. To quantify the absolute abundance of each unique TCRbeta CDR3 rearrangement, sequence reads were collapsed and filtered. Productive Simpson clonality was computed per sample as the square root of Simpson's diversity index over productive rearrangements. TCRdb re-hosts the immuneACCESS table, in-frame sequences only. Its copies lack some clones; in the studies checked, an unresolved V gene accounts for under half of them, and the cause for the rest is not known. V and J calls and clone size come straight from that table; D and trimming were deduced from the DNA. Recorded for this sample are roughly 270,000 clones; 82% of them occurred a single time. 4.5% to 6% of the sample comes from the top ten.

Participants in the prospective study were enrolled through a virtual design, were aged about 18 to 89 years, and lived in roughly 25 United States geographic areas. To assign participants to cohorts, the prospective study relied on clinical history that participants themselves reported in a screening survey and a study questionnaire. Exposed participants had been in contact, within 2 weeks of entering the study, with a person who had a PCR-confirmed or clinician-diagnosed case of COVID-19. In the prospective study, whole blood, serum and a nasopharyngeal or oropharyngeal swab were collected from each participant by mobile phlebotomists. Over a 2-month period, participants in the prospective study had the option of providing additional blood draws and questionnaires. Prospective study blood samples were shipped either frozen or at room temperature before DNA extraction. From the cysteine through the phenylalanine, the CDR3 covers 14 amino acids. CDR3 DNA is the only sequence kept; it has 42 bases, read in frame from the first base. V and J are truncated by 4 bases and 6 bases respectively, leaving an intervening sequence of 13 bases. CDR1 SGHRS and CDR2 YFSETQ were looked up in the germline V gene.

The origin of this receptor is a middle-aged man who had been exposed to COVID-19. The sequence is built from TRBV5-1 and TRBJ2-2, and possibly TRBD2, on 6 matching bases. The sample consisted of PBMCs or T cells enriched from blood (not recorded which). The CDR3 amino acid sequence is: CASSQGSSAGELFF. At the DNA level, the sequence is TGCGCCAGCAGCCAGGGCTCTAGCGCCGGGGAGCTGTTTTTT.